This T cell receptor beta chain was profiled in a study of OX40 agonist ivuxolimab in advanced cancers. Whole-study context: Ivuxolimab was administered intravenously to patients at 0.01 to 10 mg/kg every 2 weeks. Patients treated during dose escalation were battling hepatocellular carcinoma, melanoma, renal cell or head and neck cancer.

Notes on the study in general: Relative to CD4+, CD8+ T cells held more expanded clones on average.

Points on this clone: Its antigen is as yet unknown.

The V gene's germline CDR1 is MGHDK and CDR2 SYGVNS. With 2 bases removed from V and 1 base from J, the gap between germline ends came to 5 bases. There are 13 residues in the CDR3. Clones were read by immunoSEQ multiplex PCR, and TCRdb kept only the in-frame ones, dropping some. The sample carries 35,000 to 45,000 clones, less than 90% recorded once. Autoimmune disease history or systemic immunosuppression disqualified patients. This clonotype originated in an adult with an advanced solid tumor such as melanoma, head and neck, liver or kidney cancer. The rearrangement joins TRBV25-1 to TRBJ1-1; no firm D call. The input for sequencing was CD4+ or CD8+ T cells sorted from blood, taken in a trial of the OX40 agonist ivuxolimab. In DNA, the CDR3 is TGTGCCAGCAGTGAACAAACGAACACTGAAGCTTTCTTT. Its protein product is CASSEQTNTEAFF.